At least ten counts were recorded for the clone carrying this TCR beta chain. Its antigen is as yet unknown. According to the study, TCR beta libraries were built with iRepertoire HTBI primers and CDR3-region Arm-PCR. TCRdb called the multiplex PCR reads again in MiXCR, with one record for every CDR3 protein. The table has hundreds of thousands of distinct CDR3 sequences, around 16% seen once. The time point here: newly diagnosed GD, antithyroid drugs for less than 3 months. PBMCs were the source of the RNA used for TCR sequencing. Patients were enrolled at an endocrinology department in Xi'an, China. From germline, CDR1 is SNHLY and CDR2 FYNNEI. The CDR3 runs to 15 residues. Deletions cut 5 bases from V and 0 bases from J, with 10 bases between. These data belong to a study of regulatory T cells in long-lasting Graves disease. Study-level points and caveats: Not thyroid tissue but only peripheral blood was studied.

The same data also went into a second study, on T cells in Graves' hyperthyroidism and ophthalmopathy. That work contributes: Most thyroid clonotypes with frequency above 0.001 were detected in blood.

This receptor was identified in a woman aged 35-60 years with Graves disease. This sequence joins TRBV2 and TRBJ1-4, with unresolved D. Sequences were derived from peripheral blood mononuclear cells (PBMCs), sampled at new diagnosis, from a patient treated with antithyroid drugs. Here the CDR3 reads CASSRAHATNEKLFF. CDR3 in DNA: TGTGCCAGCAGTAGGGCTCACGCAACTAATGAAAAACTGTTTTTT.